The 14 T cell receptor beta chains in this list originate from one sample, sequenced in a study of blood T cell repertoires in COVID-19. TCRdb's table, derived via immunoSEQ multiplex PCR, lists solely in-frame clones and lacks some. The table has 250,000 to 350,000 clones, approximately 90% seen once. The sequenced sample was peripheral blood. The origin of the receptors is a man between 18 and 29 years old with active or convalescent COVID-19.

This chain uses TRBV19 with TRBJ2-2; TRBD2 aligns across 7 bases. The CDR3 runs 17 residues. V lost 6 bases and J lost 5; bases outside the gene matches: 15. Germline loops: CDR1 LNHDA, CDR2 SQIVND (reference sequence). Here the CDR3 DNA reads TGTGCCAGTAGATTAGCGGGCGCGCCAGAGGGGACCGGGGAGCTGTTTTTT. Protein product: CASRLAGAPEGTGELFF.

The rearrangement joins TRBV27 to TRBJ1-2, with 9 positions matching TRBD1. Germline CDR1 reads MNHEY; CDR2 reads SMNVEV (reference sequence). Germline trimming cut 5 bases from V and 9 bases from J; bases unmatched to any gene: 4. The CDR3 extends over 12 amino acids. The CDR3 sequence: CASSRGQGRYTF. DNA for the CDR3: TGTGCCAGCAGTCGCGGACAGGGGCGCTACACCTTC.

This clone was recorded once. This rearrangement joins TRBV29-1 to TRBJ2-3; TRBD1 is a possible D gene (6 bases). CDR3 length equals 11 residues. Trimming took off 8 bases at V and 4 bases at J, with 10 bases between the two ends. Germline CDR1 and CDR2: SQVTM and ANQGSEA. CDR3 protein: CSTRQADTQYF. The CDR3 bases are TGCAGCACGAGACAGGCAGATACGCAGTATTTT.

The chain employs TRBV10-2 and TRBJ2-4; no firm D call. Germline values: CDR1 WSHSY, CDR2 SAAADI. V lost 2 bases and J 8 bases, leaving 10 bases between the germline ends. The CDR3 loop spans 13 amino acids. CDR3 coding DNA: TGCGCCAGCAGTGAGCAGGCTACGGACATTCAGTACTTC. Amino acid sequence: CASSEQATDIQYF.

This sequence joins TRBV27 and TRBJ2-7, with 7 bases fitting TRBD2. Per the germline V gene, CDR1 is MNHEY and CDR2 is SMNVEV (reference sequence). The V gene end was trimmed by 3 bases and the J gene end by 4 bases; junction bases not matched to a gene: 6. This CDR3 comprises 14 residues. CDR3 protein: CASSLGGNRYEQYF. CDR3 in DNA: TGTGCCAGCAGTTTGGGGGGGAATCGTTACGAGCAGTACTTC.

The chain joins TRBV11-1 to TRBJ2-5; 10 nucleotides match TRBD2. CDR3 length: 15 amino acids. The germline CDR1 and CDR2 sequences are SGHAT and FQDESV (reference sequence). V was clipped by 5 bases and J by 4 bases; unmatched bases: 7. The CDR3 reads CASSTPGTSVETQYF. The CDR3 coding sequence is TGTGCCAGCAGCACCCCCGGGACTAGCGTAGAGACCCAGTACTTC.

This clone came up many times. V gene TRBV6-4 combines with J gene TRBJ1-6; D not resolved. The germline V gene encodes CDR1 MRHNA and CDR2 SNTAGT. Trimming shortened V by 4 bases and J by 9 bases, and 13 bases separated the two germline ends. The CDR3 is 14 amino acids. In DNA, the CDR3 is TGTGCCAGCAGTGCCTACGGGGAGGGTTCACCCCTCCACTTT. It encodes CASSAYGEGSPLHF.

The rearrangement joins TRBV6-6 to TRBJ2-7; TRBD1 matches at 7 bases. CDR3 length equals 15 residues. Germline values: CDR1 MNHNY, CDR2 SVGAGI (reference sequence). The trim removed 5 bases at V and 5 bases at J, leaving 12 bases unmatched. The CDR3 region is CASSPSLTGINEQYF. The DNA for the CDR3 is TGTGCCAGCAGTCCGAGCTTGACAGGGATTAACGAGCAGTACTTC.

The rearrangement uses TRBV3-1 (or the pseudogene TRBV3-2) and TRBJ1-2; D remains ambiguous. Germline V gene sequence: CDR1 LGHDT, CDR2 YNNKEL (reference sequence). The CDR3 has 14 residues. V dropped 6 bases and J dropped 0 bases, with 11 bases sitting between them. CDR3 protein: CASSLNAANYGYTF. CDR3 nucleotide sequence: TGTGCCAGCAGTCTTAATGCGGCTAACTATGGCTACACCTTC.

Only one count was recorded for this clone. This rearrangement joins TRBV15 to TRBJ2-1; no clear D. The germline gives CDR1 LNHNV, CDR2 YYDKDF (reference sequence). Trimming pared 2 bases from V and 3 bases from J, leaving 8 bases between. CDR3 size: 14 residues. CDR3 sequence: CATSRLTRYNEQFF. DNA of the CDR3: TGTGCCACCAGCAGACTGACTCGCTACAATGAGCAGTTCTTC.

This clone turned up a few times. This sequence joins TRBV27 and TRBJ2-7; 10 bases are a match to TRBD1. J lost 3 bases, V lost 6 bases, and 5 bases had no gene match. The germline V gene encodes CDR1 MNHEY and CDR2 SMNVEV (reference sequence). The CDR3 totals 14 residues. In nucleotides, the CDR3 is TGTGCCAGCAGACTGACAGGGGGCTTCTACGAGCAGTACTTC. It encodes CASRLTGGFYEQYF.

V gene TRBV6-6 combines with J gene TRBJ1-5; a possible D gene is TRBD1 (5 bases). The CDR3 is made up of 14 amino acids. Germline assignment: CDR1 MNHNY and CDR2 SVGAGI (reference sequence). V was pared by 6 bases and J by 2 bases, with 11 bases between. The CDR3 sequence is CASSRQYGNQPQHF. The CDR3 DNA sequence: TGTGCCAGCAGCCGACAGTATGGCAATCAGCCCCAGCATTTT.

The chain has TRBV28 and TRBJ1-2, with D unclear. V gave up 5 bases and J gave up 2 bases, with 12 bases separating them. The CDR3 loop spans 14 amino acids. CDR1 MDHEN and CDR2 SYDVKM come from the germline V gene. In DNA, the CDR3 is TGTGCCAGCAGTCTCCATGCCCAGAACTATGGCTACACCTTC. This translates into CASSLHAQNYGYTF.

The rearrangement uses TRBV2 and TRBJ1-4, with D perhaps matching TRBD1 (6 bases). V was trimmed by 5 bases and J by 6 bases, leaving 16 bases between them. Germline-derived CDR1 and CDR2 are SNHLY and FYNNEI. The CDR3 runs to 15 residues. In DNA, the CDR3 is TGTGCCAGCAGTCGGGCAGGGGCGACCCATGAAAAACTGTTTTTT. It is translated as CASSRAGATHEKLFF. Full variable domain (outside the CDR3, taken from reference TRBV2 and TRBJ1-4): EPEVTQTPSHQVTQMGQEVILRCVPISNHLYFYWYRQILGQKVEFLVSFYNNEISEKSEIFDDQFSVERPDGSNFTLKIRSTKLEDSAMYFCASSRAGATHEKLFFGSGTQLSVL.